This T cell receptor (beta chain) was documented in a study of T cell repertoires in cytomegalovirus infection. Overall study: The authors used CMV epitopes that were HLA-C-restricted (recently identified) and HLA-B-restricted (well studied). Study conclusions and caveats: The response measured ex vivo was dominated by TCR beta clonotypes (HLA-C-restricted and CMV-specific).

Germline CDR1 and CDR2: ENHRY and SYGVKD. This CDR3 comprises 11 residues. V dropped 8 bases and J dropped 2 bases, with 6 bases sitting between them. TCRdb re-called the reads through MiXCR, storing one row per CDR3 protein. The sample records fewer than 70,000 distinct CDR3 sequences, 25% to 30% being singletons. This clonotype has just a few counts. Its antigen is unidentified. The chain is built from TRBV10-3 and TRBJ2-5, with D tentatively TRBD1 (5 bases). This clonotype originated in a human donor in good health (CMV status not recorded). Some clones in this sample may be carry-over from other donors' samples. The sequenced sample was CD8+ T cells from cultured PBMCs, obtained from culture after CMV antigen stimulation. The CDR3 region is CAIGAQETQYF. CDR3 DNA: TGTGCCATCGGGGCTCAAGAGACCCAGTACTTC.